One and the same sample provided the 18 T cell receptor beta chains below, sequenced in a study of blood T cell repertoires in COVID-19. Using immunoSEQ multiplex PCR, the repertoire was profiled, and TCRdb retains in-frame clones only, with some absent. The sample holds some 20,000 clones; more than 85% are singletons and the top ten take approximately 11%. Material: peripheral blood. The origin of the receptors is a human donor in a cohort sampled during active COVID-19.

The CDR3 coding sequence is TGTGCCAGCAGTTACGGGGGGGCTAGCGGGACTGCCCTTGATGAGCAGTACTTC. Protein: CASSYGGASGTALDEQYF. The V call is TRBV6-7, the J call TRBJ2-7; 9 nucleotides align to TRBD2. TRBV6-7 is sorted into the ORF group, with uncertain function. CDR3 length: 18 amino acids. With V trimmed by 2 bases and J by 7 bases, 18 bases remained unmatched.

The CDR3 is CASSPDRGHAGETQYF. The CDR3 DNA follows: TGTGCCAGCAGCCCAGACAGGGGCCATGCTGGAGAGACCCAGTACTTC. The gene calls are TRBV5-4 and TRBJ2-5; 8 nucleotides line up with TRBD1. The CDR3 length is 16 residues. Unmatched junction bases numbered 12, after V lost 4 bases and J lost 4 bases. Germline CDR1 and CDR2: SGHNT and YYREEE (reference sequence). Full variable domain (missing parts from reference TRBV5-4 and TRBJ2-5): ETGVTQSPTHLIKTRGQQVTLRCSSQSGHNTVSWYQQALGQGPQFIFQYYREEENGRGNFPPRFSGLQFPNYSSELNVNALELDDSALYLCASSPDRGHAGETQYFGPGTRLLVL.

The chain has TRBV19 and TRBJ2-2; D is ambiguous. Trimming pared 3 bases from V and 5 bases from J, leaving 7 bases between. CDR1 is LNHDA and CDR2 is SQIVND in the germline V gene (reference sequence). The CDR3 is 13 amino acids. The DNA for the CDR3 is TGTGCCAGTAGTATTGAGTATACCGGGGAGCTGTTTTTT. Its translation is CASSIEYTGELFF.

The genes are TRBV28 and TRBJ1-5, with a possible D match to TRBD1 (6 bases). CDR3 length: 16 amino acids. Germline CDR1 MDHEN, CDR2 SYDVKM. V dropped 2 bases and J dropped 4 bases, with 15 bases sitting between them. This chain's CDR3 is CASSLVLRGRNQPQHF. In DNA form, the CDR3 reads TGTGCCAGCAGTTTAGTCCTTAGGGGGAGAAATCAGCCCCAGCATTTT.

A single count supports this clone. CDR3: CARRGLSRTDTQYF. Written as DNA, the CDR3 is TGTGCCAGGAGAGGCCTTTCCCGCACAGATACGCAGTATTTT. V gene TRBV2 combines with J gene TRBJ2-3; D uncertain. CDR1 and CDR2 from the germline V gene are SNHLY and FYNNEI. The CDR3 runs 14 residues. Trimming stripped 9 bases from V and 1 base from J, with 14 bases between.

The V call is TRBV5-4, the J call TRBJ2-1; 8 bases fit TRBD2. Germline CDR1 reads SGHNT; CDR2 reads YYREEE (reference sequence). Unmatched junction bases numbered 1, after V lost 4 bases and J lost 4 bases. The CDR3 contains 13 residues. The CDR3 spells CASSPGGYNEQFF. The CDR3 nucleotides are TGTGCCAGCAGCCCGGGGGGGTACAATGAGCAGTTCTTC. Combining the CDR3 with reference TRBV5-4 and TRBJ2-1 gives the whole variable domain ETGVTQSPTHLIKTRGQQVTLRCSSQSGHNTVSWYQQALGQGPQFIFQYYREEENGRGNFPPRFSGLQFPNYSSELNVNALELDDSALYLCASSPGGYNEQFFGPGTRLTVL.

The CDR3 region has the DNA TGTGCCAGCAGCCGAAAGGGGCTCGGGTACAATGAGCAGTTCTTC. Translating gives CASSRKGLGYNEQFF. This chain connects TRBV7-9 to TRBJ2-1, with TRBD1 as a possible D gene (5 bases). The CDR3 length is 15 residues. V lost 5 bases and J lost 4, with 15 bases in between. Looked up from germline, CDR1 is SEHNR and CDR2 is FQNEAQ (reference sequence). Complete variable domain (other parts from reference TRBV7-9 and TRBJ2-1): DTGVSQNPRHKITKRGQNVTFRCDPISEHNRLYWYRQTLGQGPEFLTYFQNEAQLEKSRLLSDRFSAERPKGSFSTLEIQRTEQGDSAMYLCASSRKGLGYNEQFFGPGTRLTVL.

This clone was recorded once. The gene calls are TRBV5-4 and TRBJ2-4; 9 bases fit TRBD1. CDR1 and CDR2 (germline): SGHNT, YYREEE (reference sequence). V shed 0 bases, J shed 7 bases, and the junction held 8 bases outside the gene matches. The CDR3 loop spans 16 amino acids. The CDR3 bases are TGTGCCAGCAGCTTGGCCTGGGGACAGGGTAATAACATTCAGTACTTC. It encodes CASSLAWGQGNNIQYF.

The chain links TRBV6-5 to TRBJ1-2; 12 bases align to TRBD1. The CDR3 has 16 residues. J was trimmed by 6 bases and V by 4 bases; bases with no gene match: 9. Germline V gene data show CDR1 as MNHEY and CDR2 as SVGAGI. The DNA of the CDR3 is TGTGCCAGCAGTTCCCGGGGGACAGGGGGCGCGAATGGCTACACCTTC. Amino acid sequence: CASSSRGTGGANGYTF.

This clone was detected only once. The chain uses TRBV5-6 and TRBJ2-5; the match to TRBD1 covers 8 bases. Germline loops: CDR1 SGHDT, CDR2 YYEEEE. The ends lost 2 bases at V and 0 bases at J; junction bases unmatched: 3. The CDR3 consists of 15 residues. The CDR3, as DNA: TGTGCCAGCAGCTTATGGGACAGGTACCAAGAGACCCAGTACTTC. The encoded protein is CASSLWDRYQETQYF.

The chain links TRBV5-1 to TRBJ2-1, with D perhaps matching TRBD2 (6 bases). CDR3 length: 15 amino acids. CDR1 SGHRS and CDR2 YFSETQ come from the germline V gene. The V and J ends lost 0 bases and 5 bases respectively, with 12 bases between them. For the CDR3, the DNA is TGCGCCAGCAGCTTGGGAGCGGGTAGTCACAATGAGCAGTTCTTC. Amino acids: CASSLGAGSHNEQFF.

The chain combines TRBV25-1 with TRBJ1-2; 7 nucleotides line up with TRBD1. This CDR3 comprises 13 residues. Looked up from germline, CDR1 is MGHDK and CDR2 is SYGVNS. The V and J ends lost 7 bases and 7 bases, in that order; junction bases with no gene match: 9. CDR3 nucleotide sequence: TGTGCCAGCACCCCACGAGGGGGCAGTGGCTACACCTTC. Translation gives CASTPRGGSGYTF.

The V and J genes are TRBV7-2 and TRBJ2-7; D ambiguous. CDR3 length: 14 residues. V lost 1 base, J lost 0 bases, and 7 bases lay in between. Germline V gene lookup returns CDR1 SGHTA and CDR2 FQGNSA. CDR3 DNA sequence: TGTGCCAGCAGCTTAGGGGCTTACTCCTACGAGCAGTACTTC. Translated: CASSLGAYSYEQYF.

The V gene is TRBV9, the J gene TRBJ2-3; 8 bases agree with TRBD2. Germline CDR1 is SGDLS and CDR2 is YYNGEE. Trimming removed 0 bases from V and 4 bases from J; junction bases left unmatched: 7. There are 16 residues in the CDR3. CDR3 sequence (DNA): TGTGCCAGCAGCGTAGTTGGTGCGGGGGGCGCAGATACGCAGTATTTT. It codes for CASSVVGAGGADTQYF. The whole variable domain, remainder taken from reference TRBV9 and TRBJ2-3, is DSGVTQTPKHLITATGQRVTLRCSPRSGDLSVYWYQQSLDQGLQFLIQYYNGEERAKGNILERFSAQQFPDLHSELNLSSLELGDSALYFCASSVVGAGGADTQYFGPGTRLTVL.

This chain links TRBV25-1 with TRBJ2-1, with 11 bases identical to TRBD2. V shed 3 bases, J shed 8 bases, and the junction held 9 bases outside the gene matches. Germline CDR1 MGHDK, CDR2 SYGVNS. CDR3 length equals 16 residues. CDR3 residues: CASSELLAGASYEQFF. The CDR3 DNA sequence: TGTGCCAGCAGTGAGCTACTAGCGGGAGCTTCTTATGAGCAGTTCTTC.

The rearrangement links TRBV18 to TRBJ1-6; D is unclear. This CDR3 is 14 amino acids long. V gave up 3 bases and J gave up 10 bases, with 13 bases separating them. Germline-derived CDR1 and CDR2 are KGHSH and LQKENI. Written as DNA, the CDR3 is TGTGCCAGCTCACCCCTCGCCCTGGGCTCACCCCTCCACTTT. Translating it yields CASSPLALGSPLHF. The full variable domain, with the rest looked up from reference TRBV18 and TRBJ1-6, is NAGVMQNPRHLVRRRGQEARLRCSPMKGHSHVYWYRQLPEEGLKFMVYLQKENIIDESGMPKERFSAEFPKEGPSILRIQQVVRGDSAAYFCASSPLALGSPLHFGNGTRLTVT.

The genes are TRBV7-2 and TRBJ2-2, with no clear D. This CDR3 contains 12 residues. The germline V gene encodes CDR1 SGHTA and CDR2 FQGNSA. The V and J ends lost 5 bases and 5 bases respectively, with 6 bases between them. The CDR3, as DNA: TGTGCCAGCAGCCCCCGTACCGGGGAGCTGTTTTTT. Translating it yields CASSPRTGELFF.

The rearrangement links TRBV6-5 to TRBJ1-2; no clear D. Germline values: CDR1 MNHEY, CDR2 SVGAGI. The CDR3 extends over 15 amino acids. The V end lost 2 bases, the J end lost 5 bases, and 15 bases lay between the germline ends. The CDR3 protein is CASSYRLSGPYGYTF. CDR3 sequence (DNA): TGTGCCAGCAGTTACCGCCTAAGCGGGCCGTATGGCTACACCTTC.